These 14 T cell receptor beta chains came from one sample sequenced in a study of shared clonotypes between healthy human individuals. Method: immunoSEQ multiplex PCR; TCRdb's copy keeps in-frame clones and lacks some. The data show about 1.4 million clones, roughly 96% seen once. Sequences were obtained from naive CD4+ T cells sorted from blood. As to subset: CD45RA+ positively selected. These receptor sequences come from a man aged 25 to 40 in good health.

The rearrangement links TRBV7-2 to TRBJ2-2, with a possible D match to TRBD2 (5 bases). The CDR3 has 16 residues. Germline CDR1 is SGHTA and CDR2 is FQGNSA. With 1 base removed from V and 4 bases from J, the gap between germline ends came to 13 bases. The CDR3 is CASSLVRGLGTGELFF. The CDR3, as DNA: TGTGCCAGCAGCTTAGTTCGGGGATTGGGCACCGGGGAGCTGTTTTTT. The full variable domain, rest sourced from reference TRBV7-2 and TRBJ2-2, is GAGVSQSPSNKVTEKGKDVELRCDPISGHTALYWYRQSLGQGLEFLIYFQGNSAPDKSGLPSDRFSAERTGGSVSTLTIQRTQQEDSAVYLCASSLVRGLGTGELFFGEGSRLTVL.

The count of this clone is one. The CDR3 DNA follows: TGTGCCAGCAGCGTAGCTAGTGGGACATTAGGAAACACCATATATTTT. The encoded protein is CASSVASGTLGNTIYF. The J gene is TRBJ1-3, the V gene TRBV9; D perhaps matches TRBD1 (6 bases). This CDR3 is built from 16 residues. Looked up from germline, CDR1 is SGDLS and CDR2 is YYNGEE. The ends were cut back, 0 bases at V and 4 bases at J, with 14 bases in the middle.

V is TRBV9 and J is TRBJ2-7, with TRBD1 matching over 11 bases. The CDR3 has 14 amino acids. The germline V gene encodes CDR1 SGDLS and CDR2 YYNGEE. Trimming removed 0 bases from V and 4 bases from J; junction bases left unmatched: 0. CDR3 residues: CASSVGDRGYEQYF. DNA for the CDR3: TGTGCCAGCAGCGTAGGGGACAGGGGGTACGAGCAGTACTTC. The full variable domain, its missing parts supplied by reference TRBV9 and TRBJ2-7, is DSGVTQTPKHLITATGQRVTLRCSPRSGDLSVYWYQQSLDQGLQFLIQYYNGEERAKGNILERFSAQQFPDLHSELNLSSLELGDSALYFCASSVGDRGYEQYFGPGTRLTVT.

This sequence joins TRBV7-6 and TRBJ2-3; 9 nucleotides line up with TRBD2. The CDR3 is made up of 16 amino acids. In germline, CDR1 is SGHVS, CDR2 FNYEAQ. With 5 bases clipped from V and 7 bases from J, the junction kept 13 bases outside the gene matches. Here the CDR3 DNA reads TGTGCCAGCAGCCCCTTATTCCAGCGGGAGGTTTATACGCAGTATTTT. This encodes CASSPLFQREVYTQYF. Looking up the rest from reference TRBV7-6 and TRBJ2-3 gives the full variable domain: GAGVSQSPRYKVTKRGQDVALRCDPISGHVSLYWYRQALGQGPEFLTYFNYEAQQDKSGLPNDRFSAERPEGSISTLTIQRTEQRDSAMYRCASSPLFQREVYTQYFGPGTRLTVL.

The rearrangement links TRBV19 to TRBJ2-1; D is possibly TRBD2 (6 bases). The germline CDR1 and CDR2 sequences are LNHDA and SQIVND (reference sequence). The V and J ends lost 6 bases and 9 bases respectively, with 15 bases between them. The CDR3 sequence is 13 residues long. The CDR3 nucleotides are TGTGCCAGTAGCCTAACTAGCCGGGGTGAGCAGTTCTTC. Its protein product is CASSLTSRGEQFF. Based on the CDR3 plus reference TRBV19 and TRBJ2-1, the full variable domain is DGGITQSPKYLFRKEGQNVTLSCEQNLNHDAMYWYRQDPGQGLRLIYYSQIVNDFQKGDIAEGYSVSREKKESFPLTVTSAQKNPTAFYLCASSLTSRGEQFFGPGTRLTVL.

V and J are TRBV6-1 and TRBJ2-1; 7 bases map to TRBD2. This CDR3 contains 18 residues. The germline V gene has CDR1 MNHNS and CDR2 SASEGT. With V trimmed by 3 bases and J by 3 bases, 14 bases remained unmatched. In nucleotides, the CDR3 is TGTGCCAGCAGTGATTTCGGTCTAGGCGGGAGTTACTACAATGAGCAGTTCTTC. Translation: CASSDFGLGGSYYNEQFF.

The chain links TRBV5-1 to TRBJ1-2; 8 nucleotides align to TRBD1. The CDR3 runs 15 residues. V lost 5 bases and J lost 1; bases outside the gene matches: 7. CDR1 and CDR2 from the germline V gene are SGHRS and YFSETQ. The CDR3: CASRRDRGLNYGYTF. The CDR3 nucleotides are TGCGCCAGCAGAAGAGACAGGGGCCTTAACTATGGCTACACCTTC.

The J gene is TRBJ2-1, the V gene TRBV14; 8 nucleotides agree with TRBD2. Germline CDR1 is SGHDN and CDR2 is FVKESK. The CDR3 contains 17 residues. V dropped 7 bases and J dropped 9; count of bases not matched to a gene: 20. The CDR3 DNA reads as TGTGCCAGCACCCCAAGACCAGGGAAGCGGGAGAATCTTGAGCAGTTCTTC. Protein sequence: CASTPRPGKRENLEQFF. Full variable domain (remainder filled in from reference TRBV14 and TRBJ2-1): EAGVTQFPSHSVIEKGQTVTLRCDPISGHDNLYWYRRVMGKEIKFLLHFVKESKQDESGMPNNRFLAERTGGTYSTLKVQPAELEDSGVYFCASTPRPGKRENLEQFFGPGTRLTVL.

The V and J genes are TRBV29-1 and TRBJ2-5, with 7 nucleotides matching TRBD1. The germline V gene encodes CDR1 SQVTM and CDR2 ANQGSEA. J was trimmed by 3 bases and V by 4 bases; bases with no gene match: 5. The CDR3 has 13 residues. For the CDR3, the DNA is TGCAGCGTTGCCCCGGGACAGAAAGAGACCCAGTACTTC. This codes for CSVAPGQKETQYF.

The CDR3 protein is CASSDRDRGEKLFF. Written as DNA, the CDR3 is TGTGCCAGCAGTGATAGGGACAGGGGTGAAAAACTGTTTTTT. The chain links TRBV2 to TRBJ1-4; 10 bases map to TRBD1. V was clipped by 3 bases and J by 7 bases; unmatched bases: 2. This CDR3 contains 14 residues. Germline CDR1 SNHLY, CDR2 FYNNEI.

This clone was seen a single time. The V call is TRBV25-1, the J call TRBJ2-3, with D perhaps given as TRBD1 or TRBD2 (6 bases each). With 2 bases removed from V and 3 bases from J, the gap between germline ends came to 15 bases. Germline V CDR1 and CDR2: MGHDK, SYGVNS. This CDR3 contains 16 residues. This CDR3 is CASSEDSWGATDTQYF. CDR3 DNA: TGTGCCAGCAGTGAAGATTCTTGGGGGGCAACAGATACGCAGTATTTT. The full variable domain, completed using reference TRBV25-1 and TRBJ2-3, is EADIYQTPRYLVIGTGKKITLECSQTMGHDKMYWYQQDPGMELHLIHYSYGVNSTEKGDLSSESTVSRIRTEHFPLTLESARPSHTSQYLCASSEDSWGATDTQYFGPGTRLTVL.

This CDR3 reads CASSLPVRLAGGPDTQYF. CDR3 in DNA: TGCGCCAGCAGCTTGCCCGTCAGACTAGCGGGAGGCCCAGATACGCAGTATTTT. The chain has TRBV5-1 and TRBJ2-3, with 13 bases aligning to TRBD2. There are 18 residues in the CDR3. The germline gives CDR1 SGHRS, CDR2 YFSETQ. Germline trimming cut 1 base from V and 4 bases from J; bases unmatched to any gene: 9.

J is TRBJ1-1 and V is TRBV9; perhaps TRBD1 as D (6 bases). Germline-derived CDR1 and CDR2 are SGDLS and YYNGEE. Trimming took off 3 bases at V and 6 bases at J, with 12 bases between the two ends. This CDR3 has 13 amino acids. The CDR3 bases are TGTGCCAGCAGCGCTAACAACAGGGCTGAAGCTTTCTTT. Encoded protein: CASSANNRAEAFF.

J is TRBJ2-3 and V is TRBV18, with TRBD2 matching 11 bases. This CDR3 has 18 residues. V lost 3 bases and J lost 0; bases outside the gene matches: 8. Germline V lookup: CDR1 KGHSH, CDR2 LQKENI. The CDR3 loop reads CASSPVKRLAGSTDTQYF. The DNA for the CDR3 is TGTGCCAGCTCACCGGTAAAAAGACTAGCGGGGAGCACAGATACGCAGTATTTT.